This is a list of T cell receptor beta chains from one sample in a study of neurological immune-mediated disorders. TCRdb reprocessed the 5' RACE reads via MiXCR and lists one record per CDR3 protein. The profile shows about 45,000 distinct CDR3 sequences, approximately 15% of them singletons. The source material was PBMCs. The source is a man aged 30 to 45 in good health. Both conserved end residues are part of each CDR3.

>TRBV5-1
CASRASLRPDEQYF
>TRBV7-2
CASSPGGIGTGELFF
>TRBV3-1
CASGDNYEQYF
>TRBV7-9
CASSSLVSIKTDTQYF
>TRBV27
CASSFGGPSNEQFF
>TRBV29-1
CSVIAGAGGNEQYF
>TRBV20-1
CSATSDPNNEQFF
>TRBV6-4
CASSAQNTGGNEQFF
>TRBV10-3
CAITGTQQETQYF
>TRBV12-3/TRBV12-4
CASSQDRGRDYGYTF
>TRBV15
CATSREQAPSNQPQHF
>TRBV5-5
CASSLGLQELLF
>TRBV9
CASSVGLGRLADPGELFF
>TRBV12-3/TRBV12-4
CASSEQRGPETQYF
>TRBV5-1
CASSLDRAAFEKLFF
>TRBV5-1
CASSLDSGRRNEQYF
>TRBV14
CASSQMWSTGELFF
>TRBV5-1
CASSLEIGSGRHNEQFF
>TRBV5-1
CASSLEGQGVLWGETQYF
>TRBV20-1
CSASSEILDWGTKNIQYF
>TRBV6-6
CASTKETSWETQYF
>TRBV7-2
CASSLRWGGLEAFF
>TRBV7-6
CASSRVGSTDTQYF
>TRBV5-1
CASSSGLRGTDTQYF
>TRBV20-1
CSVDGGPTQYHTGELFF
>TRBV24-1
CATGGSSLVSIETQYF
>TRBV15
CATSRTGDLNIQYF
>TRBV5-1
CASSLEGSRNQPQHF
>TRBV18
CASSSGRAVFEQYF
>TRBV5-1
CASSLDRGLGANVLTF
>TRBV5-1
CASSLAGVPYSYEQYF
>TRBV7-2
CASSLVASGRTGEQYF
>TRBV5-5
CASSFPGGNYGYTF
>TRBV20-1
CSARTGIQPQHF
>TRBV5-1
CASSLELAGGPGGTQYF
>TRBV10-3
CAISDTKGQGPYEQYF
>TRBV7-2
CASSLGQNIQYF
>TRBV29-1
CSVDLLAGVDTQYF
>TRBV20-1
CSARMGAQNTEAFF
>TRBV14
CASSLTSGTYEQYF